Listed here are 17 T cell receptor beta chains from one sample, sequenced in a study of early T cells in non-severe SARS-CoV-2 infection. TCRdb called the 5' RACE reads again in MiXCR, with one record for every CDR3 protein. The table records approximately 89,000 distinct CDR3 sequences, over 12% of them present only once. Input material: whole blood. The receptors stem from an adult who was a healthcare worker with PCR-confirmed SARS-CoV-2 infection or an uninfected control (not recorded which).

CDR3: CASSSSGRGDQPQHF. CDR3 bases: TGTGCCAGCAGTAGTAGTGGGCGGGGAGATCAGCCCCAGCATTTT. The chain carries TRBV6-1 and TRBJ1-5, with D uncertain. This CDR3 contains 15 residues. Trimming took 5 bases from V and 5 from J, leaving 16 bases between them. Per the germline V gene, CDR1 is MNHNS and CDR2 is SASEGT.

A few counts support this clonotype. The V and J genes are TRBV6-4 and TRBJ2-1; 14 bases agree with TRBD2. This CDR3 spans 15 amino acids. Unmatched junction bases numbered 6, after V lost 5 bases and J lost 9 bases. Germline V gene sequence: CDR1 MRHNA, CDR2 SNTAGT. CDR3 amino acids: CASSQGLAGVPEQFF. The CDR3 DNA reads as TGTGCCAGCAGTCAGGGACTAGCGGGGGTTCCTGAGCAGTTCTTC.

This clonotype has only a few counts. The chain couples TRBV29-1 to TRBJ2-7; 7 bases align to TRBD1. V lost 1 base and J lost 3; bases outside the gene matches: 9. CDR1 and CDR2 from the germline V gene are SQVTM and ANQGSEA. This CDR3 has 15 residues. As DNA, the CDR3 is TGCAGCGTTGAAGGACTGGGTTACAGGGGCTACGAGCAGTACTTC. As protein: CSVEGLGYRGYEQYF.

This clonotype was detected ten times or more. This sequence joins TRBV10-3 and TRBJ2-1; tentatively, D is TRBD1 (5 bases). This CDR3 contains 13 residues. Germline V gene lookup returns CDR1 ENHRY and CDR2 SYGVKD. Trimming took 6 bases from V and 8 from J, leaving 14 bases between them. In DNA, the CDR3 is TGTGCCATCAGACAGGTCAATTTAGATGAGCAGTTCTTC. Its protein is CAIRQVNLDEQFF.

This clonotype was seen many times. The chain has TRBV11-2 and TRBJ2-1, with TRBD2 identical over 13 bases. The CDR3 covers 18 residues. Germline loops: CDR1 SGHAT, CDR2 FQNNGV. V was pared by 5 bases and J by 4 bases, with 11 bases of the junction left unmatched. In DNA form, the CDR3 reads TGTGCCAGCAGCCGGGGGACTAGCGGGATTCGGTCGTACAATGAGCAGTTCTTC. Protein sequence: CASSRGTSGIRSYNEQFF.

The chain links TRBV19 to TRBJ2-7; the match to TRBD2 covers 8 bases. Germline lookup yields CDR1 LNHDA and CDR2 SQIVND (reference sequence). The ends lost 1 base at V and 3 bases at J; junction bases unmatched: 5. The CDR3 has 15 amino acids. In DNA form, the CDR3 reads TGTGCCAGTAGTATAGCACCGGGAGGGATCTACGAGCAGTACTTC. Amino acids: CASSIAPGGIYEQYF.

The genes are TRBV12-3 or TRBV12-4 and TRBJ2-2; 12 nucleotides match TRBD2. The CDR3 is 15 residues long. Trimming took 6 bases from V and 3 from J; bases not matched to a gene: 2. The CDR3 DNA is TGTGCCAGCAGGCGGACTAGCGGGGACACCGGGGAGCTGTTTTTT. It specifies CASRRTSGDTGELFF.

This clonotype was detected only a few times. This chain connects TRBV10-3 to TRBJ2-3; D assignment may be TRBD1 or TRBD2 (5 bases each). The V gene lost 6 bases and the J gene lost 0 bases, with 16 bases spanning the gap. This CDR3 is built from 16 residues. CDR1 is ENHRY and CDR2 is SYGVKD in the germline V gene. The CDR3 DNA is TGTGCCATCAGCGGGGACGCGGGTGGGAGCACAGATACGCAGTATTTT. This translates into CAISGDAGGSTDTQYF.

This clonotype was detected ten times or more. The rearrangement uses TRBV5-1 and TRBJ2-4; D is unclear. The V gene's germline CDR1 is SGHRS and CDR2 YFSETQ. The CDR3 sequence is 14 residues long. Trimming removed 4 bases from V and 2 bases from J, with 10 bases in between. CDR3 DNA sequence: TGCGCCAGCAGCCAGGACGTACCCAAAAACATTCAGTACTTC. This sequence encodes CASSQDVPKNIQYF.

The chain is built from TRBV7-9 and TRBJ2-3, with D hard to call. There are 15 residues in the CDR3. Trimming pared 1 base from V and 2 bases from J, leaving 10 bases between. CDR1 is SEHNR and CDR2 is FQNEAQ in the germline V gene (reference sequence). CDR3 nucleotides: TGTGCCAGCAGCTTAGAGGTGTCAGTCACAGATACGCAGTATTTT. This sequence encodes CASSLEVSVTDTQYF.

This clonotype has a handful of counts. This chain connects TRBV7-3 to TRBJ2-3; D remains unclear. The ends were cut back, 5 bases at V and 2 bases at J, with 11 bases in the middle. Per the germline V gene, CDR1 is SGHTA and CDR2 is FQGTGA. CDR3 size: 14 residues. CDR3 amino acids: CASSPNRFTDTQYF. The CDR3 DNA reads as TGTGCCAGCAGCCCTAATCGGTTCACAGATACGCAGTATTTT.

The rearrangement joins TRBV4-2 to TRBJ2-3; D is unclear. Germline V gene data show CDR1 as LGHNA and CDR2 as YNFKEQ. This CDR3 has 16 residues. Trimming cost V 1 base and J 1 base, with 12 bases left between them. DNA of the CDR3: TGTGCCAGCAGCCAAGTCGAGGCGGCGGGCACAGATACGCAGTATTTT. It codes for CASSQVEAAGTDTQYF.

In its sample, this clonotype was seen a few times. The chain recombines TRBV2 with TRBJ2-2, with D hard to call. The germline gives CDR1 SNHLY, CDR2 FYNNEI. CDR3 length: 15 residues. The V and J ends lost 6 bases and 6 bases respectively, with 17 bases between them. As DNA, the CDR3 is TGTGCCAGCAGAGCGTCGAGTATGGACCCCGGGGAGCTGTTTTTT. This translates into CASRASSMDPGELFF.

V usage is TRBV10-1 and J usage is TRBJ2-4; 8 bases align to TRBD1. Germline trimming cut 10 bases from V and 8 bases from J; bases unmatched to any gene: 4. This CDR3 is built from 11 residues. Per the germline V gene, CDR1 is WNHNN and CDR2 is SYGVQD (reference sequence). CDR3 protein: CANPTGDIQYF. In nucleotides, the CDR3 is TGCGCCAATCCGACAGGGGACATTCAGTACTTC.

The chain is built from TRBV7-6 and TRBJ1-1; 7 bases align to TRBD1. The CDR3 loop spans 16 amino acids. Germline V gene data show CDR1 as SGHVS and CDR2 as FNYEAQ. The J segment lost 4 bases and the V segment lost 5 bases, leaving 13 bases of the junction unmatched. DNA for the CDR3: TGTGCCAGCAGCGTCGGCCCACAGGGGCAGGGCACTGAAGCTTTCTTT. It codes for CASSVGPQGQGTEAFF.

Notes on this clonotype: A much larger clone is a single base away; this may be a read error. V gene TRBV6-1 combines with J gene TRBJ2-1; tentative D call: TRBD2 (6 bases). This CDR3 contains 15 residues. The germline V gene encodes CDR1 MNHNS and CDR2 SASEGT. The CDR3 spells CAGSELAGFDNEQFF. For the CDR3, the DNA is TGTGCCGGCAGTGAACTGGCGGGGTTCGACAATGAGCAGTTCTTC.

This clonotype turned up a few times. The chain uses TRBV4-2 and TRBJ1-3; no clear D. This CDR3 is built from 15 residues. Looked up from germline, CDR1 is LGHNA and CDR2 is YNFKEQ. The ends were cut back, 0 bases at V and 5 bases at J, with 11 bases in the middle. The CDR3 loop is CASSQDGGSRNTIYF. The CDR3 bases are TGTGCCAGCAGCCAAGATGGAGGTTCAAGAAACACCATATATTTT.